Following are 20 T cell receptor beta chains from one sample sequenced in a study of blood T cells in healthy people across ages. Combining a sample-barcoded 5' primer with a J-beta primer mix, a second PCR ran for about 7 to 11 cycles. TCRdb called the 5' RACE reads again in MiXCR, with one record for every CDR3 protein. The sample contains 1.5 million to 2 million distinct CDR3 sequences, about 39% of which appear only once. Sequencing was performed on blood. Source of these receptors: a human donor in good health.

As for this clonotype: A much larger clone sits a single nucleotide away, making a read error possible. This sequence joins TRBV4-3 and TRBJ2-3; D is unclear. Germline lookup yields CDR1 LGHNA and CDR2 YSLEER. This CDR3 contains 15 residues. The V end was cut by 1 base, the J end by 2 bases, with 10 bases between. The CDR3 spells CASSQGPLPTDTQYF. CDR3 DNA: TGCGCCAGCAGCCAAGGCCCCCTTCCCACAGATACGCAGTATTTT.

This clonotype was seen ten or more times. The chain combines TRBV10-3 with TRBJ1-5; no definite D call. This CDR3 comprises 15 residues. Looked up from germline, CDR1 is ENHRY and CDR2 is SYGVKD. V lost 3 bases and J 1 base, leaving 10 bases between the germline ends. In DNA, the CDR3 is TGTGCCATCAGTGATCAAGTGGGAAGCAATCAGCCCCAGCATTTT. Its translation: CAISDQVGSNQPQHF.

The CDR3, as DNA: TGTGCCAGCAGCCATCAGTGGGGAAAAGAGACCCAGTACTTC. It yields the protein CASSHQWGKETQYF. This chain links TRBV3-1 with TRBJ2-5; D ambiguous. The germline V and J ends were trimmed by 3 bases and 3 bases, with 11 bases remaining between them. Germline assignment: CDR1 LGHDT and CDR2 YNNKEL (reference sequence). CDR3 length equals 14 residues.

The chain carries TRBV14 and TRBJ2-1; possible D gene TRBD2, 6 bases. V lost 1 base and J lost 12, with 13 bases in between. This CDR3 has 13 amino acids. Germline lookup yields CDR1 SGHDN and CDR2 FVKESK. This chain's CDR3 is CASSQVGGAPQFF. The CDR3 nucleotides are TGTGCCAGCAGCCAAGTAGGAGGGGCGCCGCAGTTCTTC.

Notes on this clonotype: One junction end does not reproduce the germline sequence, and a read error may be involved. DNA for the CDR3: TGTGCCAGCAGCTTAGCCCCCGGGACACAATATAATCCACCCCTCCACTTT. Translated, it gives CASSLAPGTQYNPPLHF. This chain joins TRBV7-8 and TRBJ1-6; possible D gene TRBD1, 6 bases. Germline values: CDR1 SGHVS, CDR2 FQNEAQ. The length of the CDR3 is 17 residues.

The chain employs TRBV28 and TRBJ2-5, with 10 bases identical to TRBD1. Matching the DNA end better, TRBJ2-7 makes the J call doubtful. Looked up from germline, CDR1 is MDHEN and CDR2 is SYDVKM. This CDR3 contains 13 residues. The CDR3, as DNA: TGTGCCAGCAGGGTTGGGACAGGGGACGAGCAGTACTTC. Its translation: CASRVGTGDEQYF.

This clonotype appeared a few times. V usage is TRBV6-1 and J usage is TRBJ2-4, with 10 bases identical to TRBD1. The germline V gene has CDR1 MNHNS and CDR2 SASEGT. After removal of 6 bases from V and 2 bases from J, the junction contained 4 bases not matched to a gene. There are 15 residues in the CDR3. The CDR3 DNA is TGTGCCAGCAGGGGGACAGGGGAAACCAAAAACATTCAGTACTTC. Its translation: CASRGTGETKNIQYF.

The chain combines TRBV28 with TRBJ2-1, with D maybe TRBD1 (6 bases). Germline-derived CDR1 and CDR2 are MDHEN and SYDVKM. The CDR3 loop spans 15 amino acids. Deletions cut 6 bases from V and 4 bases from J, with 16 bases between. The CDR3 nucleotides read TGTGCCAGCAGGTATAGGGGGAAACCTTACAATGAGCAGTTCTTC. This codes for CASRYRGKPYNEQFF. Complete variable domain (other parts from reference TRBV28 and TRBJ2-1): DVKVTQSSRYLVKRTGEKVFLECVQDMDHENMFWYRQDPGLGLRLIYFSYDVKMKEKGDIPEGYSVSREKKERFSLILESASTNQTSMYLCASRYRGKPYNEQFFGPGTRLTVL.

V and J are TRBV6-5 and TRBJ1-2; D is uncertain. Germline V lookup: CDR1 MNHEY, CDR2 SVGAGI. V lost 2 bases to trimming and J lost 3 bases, with 13 bases between them. This CDR3 has 15 residues. The CDR3 here is CASSYNPRFDYGYTF. The CDR3 DNA is TGTGCCAGCAGTTACAATCCTCGTTTCGACTATGGCTACACCTTC.

The rearrangement uses TRBV6-2 or TRBV6-3 and TRBJ2-1, with D unresolved. This CDR3 has 17 residues. Germline V gene data show CDR1 as MNHEY and CDR2 as SVGEGT. Trimming shortened V by 0 bases and J by 1 base, and 13 bases separated the two germline ends. This CDR3 is CASSYSTKEASYNEQFF. The CDR3 DNA reads as TGTGCCAGCAGTTACTCCACGAAGGAAGCGTCCTACAATGAGCAGTTCTTC.

This clonotype has just a few counts. The rearrangement joins TRBV12-3 or TRBV12-4 to TRBJ2-1; perhaps TRBD2 as D (7 bases). The CDR3 length is 15 residues. The germline V and J ends were trimmed by 7 bases and 9 bases, with 22 bases remaining between them. This CDR3 reads CASTPRGGGEGEQFF. Here the CDR3 DNA reads TGTGCCAGCACGCCCCGCGGGGGCGGGGAGGGTGAGCAGTTCTTC.

For this clonotype: A much larger clone differs from this one at a single base, so this may be a read error. V gene TRBV27 combines with J gene TRBJ2-1, with TRBD2 identical over 10 bases. Trimming at V came to 3 bases and at J to 4 bases, leaving 3 bases not matched to a gene. Germline CDR1 MNHEY, CDR2 SMNVEV (reference sequence). This CDR3 contains 15 residues. The CDR3 nucleotides read TGTGCCAGCAGTTTTAATAGCGGGGGGTACAATGAGCAGTTCTTC. Translation: CASSFNSGGYNEQFF.

This sequence joins TRBV20-1 and TRBJ2-7; TRBD1 might be the D (6 bases). The CDR3 runs 12 residues. The germline V and J ends were trimmed by 3 bases and 4 bases, with 10 bases remaining between them. CDR1 is DFQATT, CDR2 SNEGSKA, per germline (reference sequence). Written as DNA, the CDR3 is TGCAGTGCTAGGACAGGAATATACGAGCAGTACTTC. Translating it yields CSARTGIYEQYF.

The chain has TRBV29-1 and TRBJ1-2; tentative D call: TRBD1 (6 bases). The CDR3 sequence is 13 residues long. Germline CDR1 SQVTM, CDR2 ANQGSEA. Trimming left V 6 bases short and J 6 bases short, with 17 bases between. The CDR3, as DNA: TGCAGCGTGGCAAAGGGGGGTTTGGATGGCTACACCTTC. Residues: CSVAKGGLDGYTF. The full variable domain, in which reference TRBV29-1 and TRBJ1-2 provide the parts outside the CDR3, is SAVISQKPSRDICQRGTSLTIQCQVDSQVTMMFWYRQQPGQSLTLIATANQGSEATYESGFVIDKFPISRPNLTFSTLTVSNMSPEDSSIYLCSVAKGGLDGYTFGSGTRLTVV.

Turning to this clonotype: One end of the junction is discordant with germline, which a read error may explain. V gene TRBV6-6 combines with J gene TRBJ1-2; perhaps TRBD1 as D (5 bases). Germline V gene sequence: CDR1 MNHNY, CDR2 SVGAGI (reference sequence). CDR3 length: 14 amino acids. The CDR3 region has the DNA TGTACCAGCAGTCGAGACAGTCCTAACTATGGCTACACCTTC. Its protein product is CTSSRDSPNYGYTF.

This chain links TRBV12-3 or TRBV12-4 with TRBJ2-1, with a possible D match to TRBD1 (5 bases). The CDR3 is 15 amino acids. The V end lost 7 bases, the J end lost 8 bases, and 21 bases lay between the germline ends. This chain's CDR3 is CASNPQVGRQHEQFF. CDR3 bases: TGTGCCAGCAATCCACAGGTGGGGCGGCAGCATGAGCAGTTCTTC.

This clonotype was recorded once. The chain is built from TRBV7-2 and TRBJ2-3; TRBD2 might be the D (6 bases). From germline, CDR1 is SGHTA and CDR2 FQGNSA. CDR3 length equals 16 residues. V was pared by 3 bases and J by 4 bases, with 17 bases between. The chain's CDR3 is CASSLQGGSMADTQYF. Written as DNA, the CDR3 is TGTGCCAGCAGCTTGCAGGGAGGATCAATGGCAGATACGCAGTATTTT.

This rearrangement joins TRBV12-3 or TRBV12-4 to TRBJ2-3; D call uncertain. This CDR3 comprises 12 residues. Trimming pared 7 bases from V and 7 bases from J, leaving 12 bases between. The CDR3 protein is CASTQQRNTQYF. In DNA, the CDR3 is TGTGCCAGCACCCAACAGAGGAATACGCAGTATTTT.

The chain employs TRBV4-3 and TRBJ2-7, with D perhaps matching TRBD1 or TRBD2 (5 bases each). This CDR3 comprises 15 residues. Germline CDR1 and CDR2: LGHNA and YSLEER. With 0 bases removed from V and 2 bases from J, the gap between germline ends came to 11 bases. The CDR3 reads CASSQDLGTTYEQYF. The CDR3 nucleotides are TGCGCCAGCAGCCAAGATTTAGGGACCACCTACGAGCAGTACTTC.

J is TRBJ2-7 and V is TRBV18; perhaps TRBD2 as D (6 bases). CDR1 KGHSH and CDR2 LQKENI come from the germline V gene. The CDR3 has 14 residues. V lost 5 bases and J 6 bases, leaving 17 bases between the germline ends. The chain's CDR3 is CASSRAGTGAEQYF. The CDR3 region has the DNA TGTGCCAGCTCAAGGGCCGGGACGGGAGCCGAGCAGTACTTC.